Following are 2 T cell receptor beta chains from one sample sequenced in a study of cytomegalovirus exposure and HLA in healthy donors (dated by TCRdb to about 2017). Library prep was done by the immunoSEQ multiplex PCR assay. The multiplex PCR relied on a mix of 60 forward primers for TCR Vbeta segments and 13 reverse primers for TCR Jbeta segments. What TCRdb holds here is the immuneACCESS table cut down to in-frame rearrangements. Part of the clones is not present; checked against another copy, under half of the missing clones reflect an unresolved V gene, and the others are unexplained. The sample profile shows some 96,000 clones; 75% to 80% of them were found once. The ten largest clones capture around 7.2% of the sample. Sequencing used PBMCs. The receptors here all came from a female donor in good health and CMV-seronegative.

The rearrangement links TRBV7-9 to TRBJ2-7; TRBD2 matches 11 bases. The CDR3 runs 14 residues. V lost 5 bases to trimming and J lost 6 bases; unmatched junction nucleotides: 6. CDR1 and CDR2 (germline): SEHNR, FQNEAQ (reference sequence). CDR3 residues: CASSTVAGGGEQYF. The CDR3 DNA follows: TGTGCCAGCAGCACAGTAGCGGGAGGGGGCGAGCAGTACTTC.

The chain combines TRBV7-8 with TRBJ1-2; perhaps TRBD1 as D (5 bases). The germline V and J ends were trimmed by 4 bases and 4 bases, with 19 bases remaining between them. Germline CDR1 reads SGHVS; CDR2 reads FQNEAQ. This CDR3 contains 16 residues. The DNA for the CDR3 is TGTGCCAGCAGCTCTATTAACGCCGACAGCCTCTATGGCTACACCTTC. Protein: CASSSINADSLYGYTF.